The T cell receptor (beta chain) described here comes from a study of T cell repertoires in cytomegalovirus infection. This clonotype was detected only once. This CDR3 contains 14 residues. V was pared by 7 bases and J by 0 bases, with 13 bases between. Looked up from germline, CDR1 is ENHRY and CDR2 is SYGVKD. MiXCR, run by TCRdb on the reads, gives a single entry per CDR3 protein. The sample consists of 200,000 or so distinct CDR3 sequences, about 28% of them appearing once. Source material: PBMCs. This rearrangement joins TRBV10-3 to TRBJ2-7; D may correspond to TRBD1 or TRBD2 (5 bases each). This TCR was sampled from a human donor in good health (CMV status not recorded). Some clones in this sample may be carry-over from other donors' samples. In DNA, the CDR3 is TGTGCCATCAAGGGGACCGGGGACTCCTACGAGCAGTACTTC. Its translation is CAIKGTGDSYEQYF.